Following are 28 T cell receptor beta chains from one sample sequenced in a study of T cells after yellow fever vaccination. TCRdb fed the 5' RACE reads into MiXCR, producing one record per CDR3 protein. The table records hundreds of thousands of distinct CDR3 sequences, roughly an eighth of them present only once. The sample in question was PBMCs, obtained on the day of the yellow fever booster vaccination. These receptors were collected from a man under 40 who received the YFV17D yellow fever vaccine.

J is TRBJ2-7 and V is TRBV21-1. TRBV21-1 has pseudogene status. The CDR3 has 13 amino acids. CDR3 protein: CASSKALLSEQYF. CDR3 bases: TGTGCCAGCAGCAAAGCACTCTTAAGCGAGCAGTACTTC.

A few counts support this clonotype. The chain couples TRBV7-2 to TRBJ2-7; D remains ambiguous. Trimming shortened V by 0 bases and J by 3 bases, and 6 bases separated the two germline ends. CDR1 and CDR2 (germline): SGHTA, FQGNSA. The CDR3 spans 13 residues. The CDR3 region is CASSLAISYEQYF. CDR3 coding DNA: TGTGCCAGCAGCTTAGCTATAAGCTACGAGCAGTACTTC.

The J gene is TRBJ2-1, the V gene TRBV2; D is tentatively TRBD1 or TRBD2 (5 bases each). Germline-derived CDR1 and CDR2 are SNHLY and FYNNEI. This CDR3 has 17 amino acids. V was shortened by 6 bases and J by 3 bases, with 21 bases between the two germline ends. CDR3 amino acids: CASRRTPPGTGYNEQFF. For the CDR3, the DNA is TGTGCCAGCAGGAGAACACCTCCCGGGACCGGCTACAATGAGCAGTTCTTC.

This clonotype came up a few times. The chain has TRBV5-1 and TRBJ2-5, with D possibly matching TRBD2 (6 bases). Germline V gene data show CDR1 as SGHRS and CDR2 as YFSETQ. V lost 5 bases, J lost 1 base, and 15 bases lay in between. The length of the CDR3 is 15 residues. CDR3 in DNA: TGCGCCAGCAGATCCGTGGGACTGGCCCAAGAGACCCAGTACTTC. It translates to CASRSVGLAQETQYF.

CDR3 coding DNA: TGCAGTGCTAGTTCAACACTCGGAGGGGGCGGTACGCAGTATTTT. Encoded protein: CSASSTLGGGGTQYF. This chain links TRBV20-1 with TRBJ2-3, with D possibly matching TRBD1 (7 bases). Looked up from germline, CDR1 is DFQATT and CDR2 is SNEGSKA (reference sequence). The CDR3 is 15 residues long. Trimming shortened V by 3 bases and J by 8 bases, and 21 bases separated the two germline ends.

This clonotype was counted a few times. The chain links TRBV13 to TRBJ2-4; tentatively, D is TRBD2 (6 bases). The germline V and J ends were trimmed by 5 bases and 0 bases, with 20 bases remaining between them. Per the germline V gene, CDR1 is PRHDT and CDR2 is FYEKMQ (reference sequence). This CDR3 is 18 amino acids long. This CDR3 is CASSPAGLAEIAKNIQYF. In DNA form, the CDR3 reads TGTGCCAGCAGCCCGGCGGGATTAGCGGAGATAGCCAAAAACATTCAGTACTTC. Full variable domain (rest looked up from reference TRBV13 and TRBJ2-4): AAGVIQSPRHLIKEKRETATLKCYPIPRHDTVYWYQQGPGQDPQFLISFYEKMQSDKGSIPDRFSAQQFSDYHSELNMSSLELGDSALYFCASSPAGLAEIAKNIQYFGAGTRLSVL.

The V call is TRBV5-1, the J call TRBJ2-3; D is possibly TRBD1 (6 bases). CDR3 length: 14 residues. The V and J ends lost 6 bases and 7 bases respectively, with 18 bases between them. Germline CDR1 reads SGHRS; CDR2 reads YFSETQ. The CDR3 region has the DNA TGCGCCAGCACCCAGGACAGTGGTTCTTATACGCAGTATTTT. This translates into CASTQDSGSYTQYF.

Only a few counts were recorded for this clonotype. One end of the junction fails to match germline, which may point to a read error. The chain is built from TRBV6-2 or TRBV6-3 and TRBJ2-1; 10 bases are a match to TRBD2. Germline V CDR1 and CDR2: MNHEY, SVGEGT. The CDR3 is 16 amino acids. CDR3 bases: TGTGCCAGAAGTTACTCTGGACTAGCGGCCTACAATGAGCAGTTCTTC. Amino acid sequence: CARSYSGLAAYNEQFF.

This clonotype was counted between two and nine times. J is TRBJ2-3 and V is TRBV20-1; D uncertain. CDR1 DFQATT and CDR2 SNEGSKA come from the germline V gene (reference sequence). Trimming shortened V by 5 bases and J by 1 base, and 16 bases separated the two germline ends. The CDR3 length is 15 residues. The CDR3 DNA reads as TGCAGTGCTTCCCCCTCCCAGTACCGCACAGATACGCAGTATTTT. As protein: CSASPSQYRTDTQYF.

This clonotype occurred a few times. At one of its ends the junction is not consistent with the germline gene, which may arise from a read error. The chain employs TRBV20-1 and TRBJ2-7; a possible D gene is TRBD2 (6 bases). The CDR3 loop spans 10 amino acids. CDR1 and CDR2 from the germline V gene are DFQATT and SNEGSKA (reference sequence). This chain's CDR3 is CSTFSGEILF. DNA for the CDR3: TGCAGTACGTTCTCGGGGGAAATACTCTTC.

The chain is built from TRBV7-2 and TRBJ2-7; 7 positions agree with TRBD2. The CDR3 totals 15 residues. Germline V lookup: CDR1 SGHTA, CDR2 FQGNSA. J gave up 0 bases and V 4 bases, and 6 bases lay outside the gene matches. CDR3 sequence (DNA): TGTGCCAGCAGCTCTAGCGGTCCTCGCTCCTACGAGCAGTACTTC. Translated: CASSSSGPRSYEQYF.

This clonotype has a count of ten or more. The genes are TRBV5-6 and TRBJ2-7, with 12 bases identical to TRBD2. There are 14 residues in the CDR3. CDR1 is SGHDT and CDR2 is YYEEEE in the germline V gene. V shed 6 bases and J 3 bases; nucleotides not matched to a gene: 4. This CDR3 reads CASITSGRNYEQYF. As DNA, the CDR3 is TGTGCCAGCATCACTAGCGGGAGGAACTACGAGCAGTACTTC.

This chain uses TRBV15 with TRBJ2-1; 8 bases match TRBD2. The CDR3 extends over 15 amino acids. The germline CDR1 and CDR2 sequences are LNHNV and YYDKDF (reference sequence). The ends lost 4 bases at V and 2 bases at J; junction bases unmatched: 4. CDR3: CATSMGLDPYNEQFF. CDR3 nucleotides: TGTGCCACCAGCATGGGACTAGACCCCTACAATGAGCAGTTCTTC.

In its sample, this clonotype was seen a few times. The V and J genes are TRBV7-9 and TRBJ1-5; TRBD1 agrees at 10 bases. Trimming at V came to 5 bases and at J to 3 bases, leaving 7 bases not matched to a gene. This CDR3 contains 16 residues. Germline V gene lookup returns CDR1 SEHNR and CDR2 FQNEAQ (reference sequence). The DNA for the CDR3 is TGTGCCAGCAGCCCTCTGGACAGGGGGGACAATCAGCCCCAGCATTTT. Translation gives CASSPLDRGDNQPQHF. Full variable domain (missing parts from reference TRBV7-9 and TRBJ1-5): DTGVSQNPRHKITKRGQNVTFRCDPISEHNRLYWYRQTLGQGPEFLTYFQNEAQLEKSRLLSDRFSAERPKGSFSTLEIQRTEQGDSAMYLCASSPLDRGDNQPQHFGDGTRLSIL.

The sample holds a few counts of this clonotype. This CDR3 reads CASSYSIPRGYEQYF. CDR3 sequence (DNA): TGTGCCAGCAGTTACTCGATTCCTAGGGGCTACGAGCAGTACTTC. The chain carries TRBV6-2 or TRBV6-3 and TRBJ2-7; maybe TRBD1 (5 bases). This CDR3 has 15 amino acids. Germline-derived CDR1 and CDR2 are MNHEY and SVGEGT. V was shortened by 0 bases and J by 3 bases, with 12 bases between the two germline ends.

This sequence joins TRBV24-1 and TRBJ2-3; 7 positions agree with TRBD2. CDR1 is KGHDR, CDR2 SFDVKD, per germline. The CDR3 contains 13 residues. The ends lost 7 bases at V and 4 bases at J; junction bases unmatched: 4. This chain's CDR3 is CATSHSGADTQYF. The CDR3 nucleotides are TGTGCCACCAGCCACAGCGGGGCAGATACGCAGTATTTT.

This clonotype was detected a few times. The rearrangement links TRBV7-2 to TRBJ2-7, with TRBD2 matching over 11 bases. The J segment lost 5 bases and the V segment lost 8 bases, leaving 8 bases of the junction unmatched. The CDR3 runs to 14 residues. Germline loops: CDR1 SGHTA, CDR2 FQGNSA. The CDR3 here is CASLTSGSSHEQYF. For the CDR3, the DNA is TGTGCCAGCCTAACTAGCGGGAGTTCGCACGAGCAGTACTTC.

CDR3 loop: CASNLRRGSYEQYF. The CDR3 DNA reads TGTGCCAGCAACCTACGCAGGGGCTCCTACGAGCAGTACTTC. This chain uses TRBV6-2 or TRBV6-3 with TRBJ2-7; TRBD1 might be the D (6 bases). Trimming removed 7 bases from V and 0 bases from J, with 13 bases in between. Per germline, CDR1 MNHEY and CDR2 SVGEGT. CDR3 length equals 14 residues.

This clonotype was counted a few times. The gene calls are TRBV29-1 and TRBJ1-5, with 9 nucleotides matching TRBD1. CDR3 length: 13 amino acids. In germline, CDR1 is SQVTM, CDR2 ANQGSEA. Trimming took 5 bases from V and 6 from J; bases not matched to a gene: 5. The CDR3 protein is CSVSGTGSQPQHF. The CDR3 DNA sequence: TGCAGCGTTTCCGGGACAGGGAGTCAGCCCCAGCATTTT.

This clonotype occurred a few times. This chain links TRBV4-2 with TRBJ2-1; D gene ambiguous. CDR3 length: 15 amino acids. Deletions cut 2 bases from V and 9 bases from J, with 17 bases between. Per germline, CDR1 LGHNA and CDR2 YNFKEQ. The CDR3 here is CASSQYPIPGPEQFF. CDR3 sequence (DNA): TGTGCCAGCAGCCAATATCCCATCCCAGGCCCTGAGCAGTTCTTC.

About this clonotype: Mismatch with germline at one junction end may stem from a read error. This chain joins TRBV20-1 and TRBJ2-3; 8 nucleotides match TRBD2. The CDR3 contains 16 residues. Germline lookup yields CDR1 DFQATT and CDR2 SNEGSKA (reference sequence). The CDR3 reads CCARARLAGGTDTQYF. The CDR3 nucleotides are TGCTGTGCTAGAGCAAGGCTAGCGGGCGGCACAGATACGCAGTATTTT.

This chain connects TRBV12-3 or TRBV12-4 to TRBJ1-5, with D possibly TRBD1 on 5 matching bases. The CDR3 loop spans 15 amino acids. V was shortened by 4 bases and J by 1 base, with 11 bases between the two germline ends. CDR3 coding DNA: TGTGCCAGCAGTTACCAGGCAGGGAGCAATCAGCCCCAGCATTTT. Residues: CASSYQAGSNQPQHF.

This clonotype was seen more than once but under ten times. The V call is TRBV7-2, the J call TRBJ2-5; no definite D call. The CDR3 spans 11 residues. Germline CDR1 SGHTA, CDR2 FQGNSA. Trimming left V 5 bases short and J 6 bases short, with 7 bases between. CDR3 protein: CASSPSKTQYF. The DNA for the CDR3 is TGTGCCAGCAGCCCCTCAAAGACCCAGTACTTC.

V is TRBV7-2 and J is TRBJ2-2; D is perhaps TRBD2 (5 bases). Trimming took off 3 bases at V and 5 bases at J, with 13 bases between the two ends. CDR3 length: 15 residues. The V gene's germline CDR1 is SGHTA and CDR2 FQGNSA. The CDR3 sequence is CASSLSGWGTGELFF. For the CDR3, the DNA is TGTGCCAGCAGCTTGTCGGGGTGGGGAACCGGGGAGCTGTTTTTT.

This chain uses TRBV12-3 or TRBV12-4 with TRBJ1-6; D is uncertain. The CDR3 has 14 residues. The V and J ends lost 6 bases and 9 bases respectively, with 15 bases between them. The CDR3 is CASSLPASLSPLHF. CDR3 nucleotides: TGTGCCAGCAGCCTTCCGGCTAGCCTTTCACCCCTCCACTTT.

This clonotype showed up just a few times. The V and J genes are TRBV7-2 and TRBJ1-2; 9 bases are shared with TRBD1. The CDR3 sequence is 13 residues long. Germline V gene sequence: CDR1 SGHTA, CDR2 FQGNSA. V lost 5 bases, J lost 8 bases, and 6 bases stayed unmatched. CDR3 nucleotide sequence: TGTGCCAGCAGCCCAACCGGGACAGGGGGCTACACCTTC. Its translation is CASSPTGTGGYTF.

This chain uses TRBV12-3 or TRBV12-4 with TRBJ1-2; TRBD1 aligns across 8 bases. V shed 6 bases and J 2 bases; nucleotides not matched to a gene: 8. The CDR3 spans 15 residues. The CDR3 sequence is CASSPDRGQNYGYTF. The CDR3 coding sequence is TGTGCCAGCAGCCCCGACAGGGGTCAGAACTATGGCTACACCTTC.

The rearrangement links TRBV5-1 to TRBJ2-1; D call uncertain. This CDR3 is 12 amino acids long. With 2 bases removed from V and 10 bases from J, the gap between germline ends came to 10 bases. Germline loops: CDR1 SGHRS, CDR2 YFSETQ. In nucleotides, the CDR3 is TGCGCCAGCAGCTTAGCCCCCCTAGAGCAGTTCTTC. It specifies CASSLAPLEQFF.